This T cell receptor beta chain derives from a study of blood T cell repertoires in COVID-19. Study as a whole: Italy, Spain and the United States were the sources of the convalescent and acute COVID-19 samples.

The table came from immunoSEQ multiplex PCR; TCRdb's copy has only in-frame clones and leaves some out. The sample consists of 190,000 or so clones, approximately 88% of them appearing once. The V gene's germline CDR1 is GTSNPN and CDR2 SVGIG (reference sequence). This CDR3 is built from 14 residues. With V trimmed by 5 bases and J by 3 bases, 4 bases remained unmatched. The source is a woman aged 18 to 35 who had recovered from COVID-19. Sequencing input: PBMCs or T cells enriched from blood (not recorded which). The V and J genes are TRBV30 and TRBJ2-1, with 10 bases aligning to TRBD1. The CDR3 reads CAWARDRGYNEQFF. In nucleotides, the CDR3 is TGTGCCTGGGCCCGGGACAGGGGCTACAATGAGCAGTTCTTC.